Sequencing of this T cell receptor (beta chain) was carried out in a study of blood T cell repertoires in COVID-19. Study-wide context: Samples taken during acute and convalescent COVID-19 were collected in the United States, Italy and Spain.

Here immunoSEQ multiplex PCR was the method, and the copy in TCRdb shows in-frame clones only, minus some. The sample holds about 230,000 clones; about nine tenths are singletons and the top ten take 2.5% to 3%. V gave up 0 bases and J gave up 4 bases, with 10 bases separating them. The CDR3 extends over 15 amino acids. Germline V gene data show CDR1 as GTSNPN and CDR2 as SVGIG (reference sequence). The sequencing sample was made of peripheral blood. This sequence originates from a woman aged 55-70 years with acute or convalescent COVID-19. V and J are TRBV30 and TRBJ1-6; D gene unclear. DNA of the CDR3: TGTGCCTGGAGTGTACAACCCATTTATAATTCACCCCTCCACTTT. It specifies CAWSVQPIYNSPLHF.